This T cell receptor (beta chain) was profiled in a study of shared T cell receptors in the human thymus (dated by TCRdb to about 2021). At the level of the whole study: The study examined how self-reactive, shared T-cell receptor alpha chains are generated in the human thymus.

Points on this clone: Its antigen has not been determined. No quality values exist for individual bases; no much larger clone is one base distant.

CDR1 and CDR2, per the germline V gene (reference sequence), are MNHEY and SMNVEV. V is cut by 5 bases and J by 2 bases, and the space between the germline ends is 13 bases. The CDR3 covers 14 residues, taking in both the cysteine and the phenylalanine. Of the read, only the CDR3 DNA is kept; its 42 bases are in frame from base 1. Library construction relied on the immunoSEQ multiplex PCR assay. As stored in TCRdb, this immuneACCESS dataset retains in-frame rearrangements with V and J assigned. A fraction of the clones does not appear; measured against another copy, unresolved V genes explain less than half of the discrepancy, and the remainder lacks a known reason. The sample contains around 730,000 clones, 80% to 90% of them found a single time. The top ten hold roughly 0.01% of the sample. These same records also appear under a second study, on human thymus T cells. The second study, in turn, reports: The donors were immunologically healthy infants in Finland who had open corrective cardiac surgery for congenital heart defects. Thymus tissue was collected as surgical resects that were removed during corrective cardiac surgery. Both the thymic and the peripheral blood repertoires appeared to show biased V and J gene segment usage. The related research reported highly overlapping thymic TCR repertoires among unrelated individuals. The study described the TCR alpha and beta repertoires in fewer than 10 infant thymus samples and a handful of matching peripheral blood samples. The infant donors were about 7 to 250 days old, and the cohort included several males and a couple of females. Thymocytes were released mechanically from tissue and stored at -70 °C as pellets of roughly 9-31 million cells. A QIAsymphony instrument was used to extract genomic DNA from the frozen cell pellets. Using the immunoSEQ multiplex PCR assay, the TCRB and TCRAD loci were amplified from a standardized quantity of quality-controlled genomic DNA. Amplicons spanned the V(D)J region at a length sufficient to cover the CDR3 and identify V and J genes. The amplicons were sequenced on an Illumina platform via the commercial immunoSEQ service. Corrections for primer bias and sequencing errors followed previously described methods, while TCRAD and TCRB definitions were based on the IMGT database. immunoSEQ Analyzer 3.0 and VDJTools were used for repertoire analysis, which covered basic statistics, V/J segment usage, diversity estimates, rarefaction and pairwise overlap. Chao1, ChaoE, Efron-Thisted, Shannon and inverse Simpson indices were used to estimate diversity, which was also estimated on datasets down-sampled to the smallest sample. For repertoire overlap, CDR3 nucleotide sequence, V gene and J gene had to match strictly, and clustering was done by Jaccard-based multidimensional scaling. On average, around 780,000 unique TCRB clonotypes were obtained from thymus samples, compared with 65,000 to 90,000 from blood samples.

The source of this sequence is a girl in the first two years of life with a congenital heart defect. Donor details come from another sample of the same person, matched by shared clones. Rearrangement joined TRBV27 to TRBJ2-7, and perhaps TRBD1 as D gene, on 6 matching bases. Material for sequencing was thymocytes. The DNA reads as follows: TGTGCCAGCAGTCATCAGGGGTTGGCCTACGAGCAGTACTTC. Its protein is CASSHQGLAYEQYF.